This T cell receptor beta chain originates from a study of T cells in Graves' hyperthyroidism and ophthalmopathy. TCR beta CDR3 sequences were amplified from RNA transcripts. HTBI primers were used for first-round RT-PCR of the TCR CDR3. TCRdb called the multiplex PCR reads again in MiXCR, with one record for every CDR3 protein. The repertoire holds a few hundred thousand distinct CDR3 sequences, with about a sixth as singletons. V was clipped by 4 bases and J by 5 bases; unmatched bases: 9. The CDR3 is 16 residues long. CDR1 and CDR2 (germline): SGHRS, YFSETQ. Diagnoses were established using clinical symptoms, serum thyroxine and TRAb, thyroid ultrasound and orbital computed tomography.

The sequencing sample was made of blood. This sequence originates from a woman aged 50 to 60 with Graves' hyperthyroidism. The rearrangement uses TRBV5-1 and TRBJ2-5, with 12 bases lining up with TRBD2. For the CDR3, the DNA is TGCGCCAGCAGCGCCCGGACTAGCGGGAAGGGGGAGACCCAGTACTTC. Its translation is CASSARTSGKGETQYF.